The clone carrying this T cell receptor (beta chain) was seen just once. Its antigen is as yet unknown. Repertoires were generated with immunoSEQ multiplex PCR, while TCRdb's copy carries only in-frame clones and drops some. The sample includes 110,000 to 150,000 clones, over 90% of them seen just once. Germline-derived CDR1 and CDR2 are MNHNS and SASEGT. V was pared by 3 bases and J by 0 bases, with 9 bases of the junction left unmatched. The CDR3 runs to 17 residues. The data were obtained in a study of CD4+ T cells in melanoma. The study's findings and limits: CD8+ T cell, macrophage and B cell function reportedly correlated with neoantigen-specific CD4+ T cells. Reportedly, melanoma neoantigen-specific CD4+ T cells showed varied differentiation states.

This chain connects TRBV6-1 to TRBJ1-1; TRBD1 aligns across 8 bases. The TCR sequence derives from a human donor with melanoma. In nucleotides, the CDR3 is TGTGCCAGCAGTGACGCAGGGGGCATCGGGCTGAACACTGAAGCTTTCTTT. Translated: CASSDAGGIGLNTEAFF.